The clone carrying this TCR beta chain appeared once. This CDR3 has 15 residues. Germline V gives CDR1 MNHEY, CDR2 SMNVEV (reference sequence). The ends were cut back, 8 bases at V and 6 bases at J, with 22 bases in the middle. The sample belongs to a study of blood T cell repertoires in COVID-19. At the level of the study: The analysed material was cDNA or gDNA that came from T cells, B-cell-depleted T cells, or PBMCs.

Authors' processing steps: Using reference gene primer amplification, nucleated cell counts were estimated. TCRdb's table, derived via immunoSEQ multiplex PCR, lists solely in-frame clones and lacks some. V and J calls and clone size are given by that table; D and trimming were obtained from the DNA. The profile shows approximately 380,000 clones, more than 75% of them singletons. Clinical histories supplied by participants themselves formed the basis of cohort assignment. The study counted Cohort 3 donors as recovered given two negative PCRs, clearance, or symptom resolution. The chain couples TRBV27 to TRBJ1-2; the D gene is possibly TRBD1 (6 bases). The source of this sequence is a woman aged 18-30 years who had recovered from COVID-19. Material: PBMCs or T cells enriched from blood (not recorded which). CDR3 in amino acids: CASGSLDSLLDGYTF. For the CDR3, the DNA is TGTGCCAGCGGTTCCCTGGACAGCCTGTTGGATGGCTACACCTTC.